This TCR beta chain originates from a study of STAT5B mutations in CD4+ large granular lymphocyte leukemia. Remarks on this clone: The antigen is undetermined.

This CDR3 spans 17 amino acids. The germline gives CDR1 SGHRS, CDR2 YFSETQ. V lost 4 bases and J lost 0; bases outside the gene matches: 10. The method was immunoSEQ multiplex PCR; TCRdb's version includes in-frame clones alone and lacks a portion of them. The sample includes 45,000 to 55,000 clones, roughly 70% of them seen just once. Study-level findings and limits: 25% of private leukemic clonotypes occurred rarely in other patients' non-leukemic repertoires.

Buffy coats from healthy blood donors served as controls. This sequence joins TRBV5-1 and TRBJ2-3; 8 bases are a match to TRBD2. Sample: CD4+ T cells from blood buffy coats. The clonotype was recovered from a human donor in good health. The CDR3 loop is CASSTGTSTPSTDTQYF. The CDR3 bases are TGCGCCAGCAGCACCGGGACTAGTACTCCTAGCACAGATACGCAGTATTTT.